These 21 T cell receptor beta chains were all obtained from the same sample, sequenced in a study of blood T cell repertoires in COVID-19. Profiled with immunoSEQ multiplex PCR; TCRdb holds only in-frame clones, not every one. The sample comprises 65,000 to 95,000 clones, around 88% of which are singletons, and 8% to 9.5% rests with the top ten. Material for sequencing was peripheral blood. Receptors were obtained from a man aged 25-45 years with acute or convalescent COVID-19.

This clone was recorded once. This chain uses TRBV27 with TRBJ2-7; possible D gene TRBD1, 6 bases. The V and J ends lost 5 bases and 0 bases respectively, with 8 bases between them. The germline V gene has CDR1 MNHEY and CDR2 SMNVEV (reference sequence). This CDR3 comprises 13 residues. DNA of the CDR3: TGTGCCAGCAGTCTACAGGGCTCCTACGAGCAGTACTTC. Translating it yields CASSLQGSYEQYF.

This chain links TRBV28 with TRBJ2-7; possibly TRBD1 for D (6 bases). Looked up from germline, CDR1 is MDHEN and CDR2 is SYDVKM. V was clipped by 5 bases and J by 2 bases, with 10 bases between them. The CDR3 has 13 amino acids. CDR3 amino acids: CASSRQDTYEQYF. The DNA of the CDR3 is TGTGCCAGCAGTAGACAGGATACCTACGAGCAGTACTTC.

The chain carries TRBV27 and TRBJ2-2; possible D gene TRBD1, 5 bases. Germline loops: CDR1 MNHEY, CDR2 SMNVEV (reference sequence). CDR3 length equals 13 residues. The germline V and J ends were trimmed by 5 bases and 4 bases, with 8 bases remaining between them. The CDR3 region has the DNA TGTGCCAGCAGTGTAACAGGCACCGGGGAGCTGTTTTTT. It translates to CASSVTGTGELFF.

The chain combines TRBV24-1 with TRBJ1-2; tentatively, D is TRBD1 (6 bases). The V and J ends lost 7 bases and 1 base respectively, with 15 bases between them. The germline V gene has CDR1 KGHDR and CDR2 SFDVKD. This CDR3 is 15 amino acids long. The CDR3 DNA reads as TGTGCCACCAGGAGCCGGGACACCAGTAACTATGGCTACACCTTC. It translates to CATRSRDTSNYGYTF.

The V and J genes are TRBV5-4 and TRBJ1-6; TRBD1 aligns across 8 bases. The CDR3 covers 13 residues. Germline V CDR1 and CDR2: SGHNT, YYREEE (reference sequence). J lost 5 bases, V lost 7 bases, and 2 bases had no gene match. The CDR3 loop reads CASQGQDNSPLHF. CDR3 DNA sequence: TGTGCCAGCCAGGGACAGGATAATTCACCCCTCCACTTT. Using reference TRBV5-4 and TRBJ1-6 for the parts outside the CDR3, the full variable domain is ETGVTQSPTHLIKTRGQQVTLRCSSQSGHNTVSWYQQALGQGPQFIFQYYREEENGRGNFPPRFSGLQFPNYSSELNVNALELDDSALYLCASQGQDNSPLHFGNGTRLTVT.

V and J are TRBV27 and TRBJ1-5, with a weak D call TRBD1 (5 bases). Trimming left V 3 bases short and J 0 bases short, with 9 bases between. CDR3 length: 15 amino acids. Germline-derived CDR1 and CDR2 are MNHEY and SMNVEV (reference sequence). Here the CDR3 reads CASSFRGYSNQPQHF. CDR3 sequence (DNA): TGTGCCAGCAGTTTTAGGGGCTATAGCAATCAGCCCCAGCATTTT.

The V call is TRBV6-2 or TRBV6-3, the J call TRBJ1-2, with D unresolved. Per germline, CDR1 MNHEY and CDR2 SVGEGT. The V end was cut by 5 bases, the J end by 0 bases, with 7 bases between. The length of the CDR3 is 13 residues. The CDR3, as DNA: TGTGCCAGCAGTCAAAGAGCTAACTATGGCTACACCTTC. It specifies CASSQRANYGYTF.

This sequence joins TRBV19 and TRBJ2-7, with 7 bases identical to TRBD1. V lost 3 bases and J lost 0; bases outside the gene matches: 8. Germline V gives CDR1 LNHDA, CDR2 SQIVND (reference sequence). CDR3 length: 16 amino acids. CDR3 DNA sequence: TGTGCCAGTAGTATGGTCGTGACAGGGACCTCCTACGAGCAGTACTTC. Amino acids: CASSMVVTGTSYEQYF.

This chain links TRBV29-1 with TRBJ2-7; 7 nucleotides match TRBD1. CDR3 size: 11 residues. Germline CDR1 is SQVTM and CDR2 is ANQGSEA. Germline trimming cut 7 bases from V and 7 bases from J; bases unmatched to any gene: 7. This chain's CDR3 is CSALQGVEQYF. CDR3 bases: TGCAGCGCTCTCCAGGGGGTTGAGCAGTACTTC.

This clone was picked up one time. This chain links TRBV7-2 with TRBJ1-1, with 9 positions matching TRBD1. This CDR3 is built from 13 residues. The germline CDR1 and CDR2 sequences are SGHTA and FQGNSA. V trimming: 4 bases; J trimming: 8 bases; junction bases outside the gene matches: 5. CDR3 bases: TGTGCCAGCAGCTGGTTCGGACAGGGGGAAGCTTTCTTT. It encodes CASSWFGQGEAFF.

The DNA for the CDR3 is TGTGCCAGCAGTTACTCCCGGGGGGGTAGGGATGAGCAGTTCTTC. Translating gives CASSYSRGGRDEQFF. The V gene is TRBV6-2 or TRBV6-3, the J gene TRBJ2-1, with 8 bases that match TRBD2. Germline V gives CDR1 MNHEY, CDR2 SVGEGT. The CDR3 consists of 15 residues. The V segment lost 0 bases and the J segment 8 bases; nucleotides outside the gene matches: 6.

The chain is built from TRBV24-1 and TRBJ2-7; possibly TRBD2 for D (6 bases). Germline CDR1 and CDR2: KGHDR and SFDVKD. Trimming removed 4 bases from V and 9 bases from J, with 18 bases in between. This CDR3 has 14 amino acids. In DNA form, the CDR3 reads TGTGCCACCAGTGAGACGGCTTTTATGGGGGGGCAGTACTTC. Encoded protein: CATSETAFMGGQYF.

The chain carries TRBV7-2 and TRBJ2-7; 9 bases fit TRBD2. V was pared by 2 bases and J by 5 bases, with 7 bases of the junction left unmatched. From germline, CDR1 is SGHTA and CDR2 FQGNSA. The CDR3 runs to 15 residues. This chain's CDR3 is CASSLTAGGPDEQYF. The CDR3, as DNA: TGTGCCAGCAGCTTAACGGCGGGAGGGCCGGACGAGCAGTACTTC.

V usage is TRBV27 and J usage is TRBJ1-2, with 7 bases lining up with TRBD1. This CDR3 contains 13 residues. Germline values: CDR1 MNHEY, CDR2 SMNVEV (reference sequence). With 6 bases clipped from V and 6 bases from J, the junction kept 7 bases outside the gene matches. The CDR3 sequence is CASRSGTADGYTF. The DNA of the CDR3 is TGTGCCAGCAGATCCGGGACAGCAGATGGCTACACCTTC.

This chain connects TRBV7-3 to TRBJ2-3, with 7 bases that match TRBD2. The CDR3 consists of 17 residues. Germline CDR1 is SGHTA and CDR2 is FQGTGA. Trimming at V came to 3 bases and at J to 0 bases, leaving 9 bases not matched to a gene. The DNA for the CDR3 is TGTGCCAGCAGCTTGGACTCTAGCGGCTCTAGCACAGATACGCAGTATTTT. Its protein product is CASSLDSSGSSTDTQYF.

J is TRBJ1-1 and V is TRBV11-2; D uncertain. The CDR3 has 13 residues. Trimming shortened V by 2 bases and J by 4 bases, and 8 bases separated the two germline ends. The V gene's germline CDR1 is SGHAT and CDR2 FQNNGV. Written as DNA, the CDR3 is TGTGCCAGCAGCTTAACCCGGAGCACTGAAGCTTTCTTT. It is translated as CASSLTRSTEAFF.

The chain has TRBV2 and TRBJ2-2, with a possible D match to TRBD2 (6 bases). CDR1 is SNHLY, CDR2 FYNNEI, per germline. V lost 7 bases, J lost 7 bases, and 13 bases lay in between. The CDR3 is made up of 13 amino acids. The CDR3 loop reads CASNRRGGGELFF. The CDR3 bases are TGTGCCAGCAACCGGCGGGGAGGCGGGGAGCTGTTTTTT.

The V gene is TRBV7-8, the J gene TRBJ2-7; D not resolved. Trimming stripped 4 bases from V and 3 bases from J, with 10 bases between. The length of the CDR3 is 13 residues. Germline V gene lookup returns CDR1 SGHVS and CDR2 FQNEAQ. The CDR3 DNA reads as TGTGCCAGCAGCTCAAATGACAACTACGAGCAGTACTTC. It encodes CASSSNDNYEQYF. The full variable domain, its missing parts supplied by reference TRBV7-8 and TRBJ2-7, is GAGVSQSPRYKVAKRGQDVALRCDPISGHVSLFWYQQALGQGPEFLTYFQNEAQLDKSGLPSDRFFAERPEGSVSTLKIQRTQQEDSAVYLCASSSNDNYEQYFGPGTRLTVT.

CDR3 in DNA: TGTGCCAGCAGTTACTCGCGGCCCTACAATGAGCAGTTCTTC. Amino acids: CASSYSRPYNEQFF. The chain carries TRBV6-5 and TRBJ2-1; unclear D gene. Germline values: CDR1 MNHEY, CDR2 SVGAGI. The CDR3 is 14 amino acids. V dropped 0 bases and J dropped 2 bases, with 5 bases sitting between them.

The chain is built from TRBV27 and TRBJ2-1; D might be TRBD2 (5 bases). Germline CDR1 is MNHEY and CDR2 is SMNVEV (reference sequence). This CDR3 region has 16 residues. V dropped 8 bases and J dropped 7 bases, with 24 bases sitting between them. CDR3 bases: TGTGCCAGCTTTTCCCCTGACGGGCTTAAGCGGAATGAGCAGTTCTTC. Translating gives CASFSPDGLKRNEQFF.

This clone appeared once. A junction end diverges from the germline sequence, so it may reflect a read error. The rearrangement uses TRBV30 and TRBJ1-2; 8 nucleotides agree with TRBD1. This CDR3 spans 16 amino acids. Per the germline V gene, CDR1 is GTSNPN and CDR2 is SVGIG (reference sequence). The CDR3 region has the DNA TGTGCCAGGAGCAGCAGGGGGCTTAAAGTGGACTATGGCTACACCTTC. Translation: CARSSRGLKVDYGYTF. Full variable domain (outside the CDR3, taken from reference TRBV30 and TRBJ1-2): SQTIHQWPATLVQPVGSPLSLECTVEGTSNPNLYWYRQAAGRGLQLLFYSVGIGQISSEVPQNLSASRPQDRQFILSSKKLLLSDSGFYLCARSSRGLKVDYGYTFGSGTRLTVV.